These 26 T cell receptor beta chains share one sample of origin, sequenced in a study of neurological immune-mediated disorders. TCRdb re-called the 5' RACE reads with MiXCR, one entry per CDR3 protein. Among 50,000 to 60,000 distinct CDR3 sequences listed, about 2.5% were seen once. The sequenced material came from PBMCs. Receptors were obtained from a middle-aged man with multiple sclerosis.

This clonotype was counted at least ten times. The chain carries TRBV7-2 and TRBJ2-3, with D hard to call. CDR3 size: 11 residues. Germline V gene sequence: CDR1 SGHTA, CDR2 FQGNSA. Trimming cost V 5 bases and J 6 bases, with 6 bases left between them. CDR3 nucleotide sequence: TGTGCCAGCAGCGAAGGGGATACGCAGTATTTT. This gives the protein CASSEGDTQYF. Variable domain in full (rest from reference TRBV7-2 and TRBJ2-3): GAGVSQSPSNKVTEKGKDVELRCDPISGHTALYWYRQSLGQGLEFLIYFQGNSAPDKSGLPSDRFSAERTGGSVSTLTIQRTQQEDSAVYLCASSEGDTQYFGPGTRLTVL.

This clonotype was seen at least ten times. V and J are TRBV5-1 and TRBJ2-5; 14 positions agree with TRBD2. The CDR3 extends over 16 amino acids. V was pared by 4 bases and J by 2 bases, with 4 bases of the junction left unmatched. Germline CDR1 SGHRS, CDR2 YFSETQ. This CDR3 reads CASSGGTSGSQETQYF. The DNA of the CDR3 is TGCGCCAGCAGCGGCGGGACTAGCGGGAGTCAAGAGACCCAGTACTTC.

This clonotype was seen many times. For the CDR3, the DNA is TGTGCCAGCAGTTTAAATCCCCGGCTCTATAATTCACCCCTCCACTTT. As protein: CASSLNPRLYNSPLHF. The V and J genes are TRBV27 and TRBJ1-6; D unresolved. Trimming shortened V by 2 bases and J by 3 bases, and 11 bases separated the two germline ends. CDR3 length equals 16 residues. Germline CDR1 is MNHEY and CDR2 is SMNVEV (reference sequence).

There are many counts of this clonotype. The chain employs TRBV3-1 and TRBJ1-2; 8 bases match TRBD1. Germline V gene sequence: CDR1 LGHDT, CDR2 YNNKEL (reference sequence). The CDR3 is 14 amino acids. Trimming took 4 bases from V and 4 from J; bases not matched to a gene: 5. The CDR3 here is CASSPRQGSYGYTF. The CDR3 DNA reads as TGTGCCAGCAGCCCTAGACAGGGGAGCTATGGCTACACCTTC. Complete variable domain (other parts from reference TRBV3-1 and TRBJ1-2): DTAVSQTPKYLVTQMGNDKSIKCEQNLGHDTMYWYKQDSKKFLKIMFSYNNKELIINETVPNRFSPKSPDKAHLNLHINSLELGDSAVYFCASSPRQGSYGYTFGSGTRLTVV.

This clonotype has at least ten counts. The chain employs TRBV5-1 and TRBJ2-3; 7 nucleotides line up with TRBD1. This CDR3 is built from 13 residues. The germline V gene has CDR1 SGHRS and CDR2 YFSETQ. Trimming removed 4 bases from V and 4 bases from J; junction bases left unmatched: 3. The CDR3: CASSPGQADTQYF. Here the CDR3 DNA reads TGCGCCAGCAGCCCAGGACAGGCAGATACGCAGTATTTT. The full variable domain, in which reference TRBV5-1 and TRBJ2-3 provide the parts outside the CDR3, is KAGVTQTPRYLIKTRGQQVTLSCSPISGHRSVSWYQQTPGQGLQFLFEYFSETQRNKGNFPGRFSGRQFSNSRSEMNVSTLELGDSALYLCASSPGQADTQYFGPGTRLTVL.

Ten or more counts support this clonotype. This chain links TRBV7-8 with TRBJ1-5, with D possibly TRBD1 on 6 matching bases. From germline, CDR1 is SGHVS and CDR2 FQNEAQ. The ends were cut back, 5 bases at V and 2 bases at J, with 13 bases in the middle. The CDR3 spans 15 residues. The CDR3 region has the DNA TGTGCCAGCAGCACAACAGGGTTGGGCAATCAGCCCCAGCATTTT. This codes for CASSTTGLGNQPQHF.

This clonotype was detected ten times or more. The V call is TRBV7-3, the J call TRBJ2-3; D gene uncertain. The CDR3 runs 13 residues. The V gene's germline CDR1 is SGHTA and CDR2 FQGTGA. Trimming removed 4 bases from V and 0 bases from J, with 5 bases in between. The CDR3 is CASSSTSTDTQYF. The CDR3 coding sequence is TGTGCCAGCAGCTCAACTAGCACAGATACGCAGTATTTT.

This clonotype occurred many times. The chain couples TRBV12-3 or TRBV12-4 to TRBJ2-2, with 9 positions matching TRBD2. The junction had 4 bases not matched to a gene; V was cut back by 6 bases and J by 5 bases. This CDR3 is 14 amino acids long. Here the CDR3 reads CASSLAGWTGELFF. As DNA, the CDR3 is TGTGCCAGCAGCCTAGCGGGGTGGACCGGGGAGCTGTTTTTT.

This clonotype was recorded at least ten times. V usage is TRBV3-1 and J usage is TRBJ1-1, with 8 positions matching TRBD1. The trim removed 5 bases at V and 5 bases at J, leaving 7 bases unmatched. This CDR3 spans 14 amino acids. Germline V gene lookup returns CDR1 LGHDT and CDR2 YNNKEL (reference sequence). The CDR3 is CASSSTGGRTEAFF. CDR3 sequence (DNA): TGTGCCAGCAGCTCAACAGGGGGGCGAACTGAAGCTTTCTTT.

This clonotype has at least ten counts. The chain carries TRBV5-5 and TRBJ1-4; D is perhaps TRBD1 (5 bases). V was cut by 0 bases and J by 5 bases, with 8 bases left in between. Germline loops: CDR1 SGHKS, CDR2 YYEKEE (reference sequence). The CDR3 length is 14 residues. CDR3 residues: CASSLGDGNEKLFF. The CDR3 coding sequence is TGTGCCAGCAGCTTGGGGGACGGGAATGAAAAACTGTTTTTT.

This clonotype was counted only a few times. The rearrangement links TRBV7-6 to TRBJ2-2; TRBD2 might be the D (5 bases). The V end was cut by 5 bases, the J end by 0 bases, with 10 bases between. This CDR3 is 15 amino acids long. Germline CDR1 is SGHVS and CDR2 is FNYEAQ. The CDR3 DNA is TGTGCCAGCAGCCAGAATAGCGCGAACACCGGGGAGCTGTTTTTT. This translates into CASSQNSANTGELFF. The variable domain in full, with the rest retrieved from reference TRBV7-6 and TRBJ2-2, is GAGVSQSPRYKVTKRGQDVALRCDPISGHVSLYWYRQALGQGPEFLTYFNYEAQQDKSGLPNDRFSAERPEGSISTLTIQRTEQRDSAMYRCASSQNSANTGELFFGEGSRLTVL.

This clonotype was picked up many times. The V and J genes are TRBV5-1 and TRBJ2-1; D tentatively fits TRBD1 or TRBD2 (6 bases each). Trimming took 4 bases from V and 9 from J, leaving 11 bases between them. Germline CDR1 SGHRS, CDR2 YFSETQ. This CDR3 contains 12 residues. The CDR3 sequence: CASSPEGVEQFF. The CDR3 DNA sequence: TGCGCCAGCAGCCCGGAGGGGGTTGAGCAGTTCTTC.

This clonotype was detected many times. The chain is built from TRBV5-1 and TRBJ1-2; TRBD1 aligns across 9 bases. V lost 4 bases and J lost 1; bases outside the gene matches: 5. The CDR3 is 15 amino acids. Germline CDR1 reads SGHRS; CDR2 reads YFSETQ. The CDR3 DNA is TGCGCCAGCAGCGCCTGGACAGGGGTTAACTATGGCTACACCTTC. Its protein is CASSAWTGVNYGYTF.

This clonotype was observed at least ten times. The rearrangement joins TRBV5-1 to TRBJ2-1; 16 positions agree with TRBD2. V shed 0 bases and J 7 bases; nucleotides not matched to a gene: 7. Germline CDR1 reads SGHRS; CDR2 reads YFSETQ. The CDR3 loop spans 18 amino acids. The CDR3 DNA follows: TGCGCCAGCAGCTTGGATGGGACTAGCGGGGGGGCGCAGAATGAGCAGTTCTTC. Protein product: CASSLDGTSGGAQNEQFF.

This clonotype was found many times. This chain uses TRBV24-1 with TRBJ2-1, with a tentative D call TRBD1 (5 bases). Germline V lookup: CDR1 KGHDR, CDR2 SFDVKD. The CDR3 runs 14 residues. The V end was cut by 3 bases, the J end by 7 bases, with 12 bases between. CDR3 nucleotide sequence: TGTGCCACCAGTGATGCCCAGGGTCTAAATGAGCAGTTCTTC. Translated, it gives CATSDAQGLNEQFF.

This clonotype was found many times. One end of the junction is discordant with germline, which a read error may explain. V usage is TRBV5-8 and J usage is TRBJ2-1; 8 bases are a match to TRBD2. The CDR3 is 15 residues long. In germline, CDR1 is SGHTS, CDR2 YDEGEE. The CDR3 protein is CASSREGGSNNEQFF. In DNA form, the CDR3 reads TGTGCCAGCAGCCGGGAGGGGGGCTCCAACAATGAGCAGTTCTTC.

This clonotype has at least ten counts. A read error may produce the germline difference seen at one junction end. The chain has TRBV12-3 or TRBV12-4 and TRBJ2-7; 7 bases align to TRBD2. The CDR3 is made up of 13 amino acids. CDR3 protein: CASSLGEGGEQYF. The CDR3 DNA sequence: TGTGCCAGCAGCTTAGGGGAGGGAGGAGAGCAGTACTTC.

This clonotype was detected many times. V and J are TRBV7-3 and TRBJ2-3; D is ambiguous. Trimming left V 5 bases short and J 2 bases short, with 23 bases between. The CDR3 covers 18 residues. Germline V gene sequence: CDR1 SGHTA, CDR2 FQGTGA. The CDR3 reads CASSDNVFSGLTTDTQYF. In DNA form, the CDR3 reads TGTGCCAGCAGCGATAATGTTTTTTCAGGCCTTACCACAGATACGCAGTATTTT.

This clonotype was counted many times. The J gene is TRBJ2-2, the V gene TRBV6-5, with D perhaps being TRBD1 or TRBD2 (6 bases each). The CDR3 is made up of 15 amino acids. The germline V and J ends were trimmed by 5 bases and 7 bases, with 17 bases remaining between them. The germline gives CDR1 MNHEY, CDR2 SVGAGI. The CDR3 protein is CASSPGNGGGGELFF. In DNA, the CDR3 is TGTGCCAGCAGTCCGGGGAACGGGGGCGGCGGGGAGCTGTTTTTT.

Ten or more counts support this clonotype. This chain connects TRBV10-3 to TRBJ2-6; 8 bases are shared with TRBD1. This CDR3 contains 16 residues. In germline, CDR1 is ENHRY, CDR2 SYGVKD. The ends lost 6 bases at V and 3 bases at J; junction bases unmatched: 7. In DNA, the CDR3 is TGTGCCATCAGCCCCCAGGGGGCGGGTGGGGCCAACGTCCTGACTTTC. Translating it yields CAISPQGAGGANVLTF.

In this sample, this clonotype turned up many times. The CDR3 bases are TGCAGCGTTGAAGGGACAGGGTTAGCCTACAATGAGCAGTTCTTC. It is translated as CSVEGTGLAYNEQFF. The chain employs TRBV29-1 and TRBJ2-1; TRBD1 aligns across 8 bases. V was pared by 1 base and J by 2 bases, with 4 bases of the junction left unmatched. CDR1 is SQVTM and CDR2 is ANQGSEA in the germline V gene. The CDR3 contains 15 residues.

This clonotype was seen repeatedly, ten times or more. V gene TRBV6-5 combines with J gene TRBJ1-4; 7 bases align to TRBD1. This CDR3 is built from 14 residues. V gave up 0 bases and J gave up 8 bases; unmatched junction bases: 3. From germline, CDR1 is MNHEY and CDR2 SVGAGI. CDR3: CASSYSYRGEKLFF. For the CDR3, the DNA is TGTGCCAGCAGTTACTCCTACAGGGGCGAAAAACTGTTTTTT.

This clonotype was detected ten times or more. This rearrangement joins TRBV15 to TRBJ2-3; 13 nucleotides match TRBD2. J lost 2 bases, V lost 5 bases, and 4 bases had no gene match. The CDR3 loop spans 16 amino acids. Per germline, CDR1 LNHNV and CDR2 YYDKDF (reference sequence). The CDR3 DNA is TGTGCCACCAGCCAGACTAGCGGGAGGATCACAGATACGCAGTATTTT. Amino acid sequence: CATSQTSGRITDTQYF.

This clonotype was detected ten times or more. The chain uses TRBV7-2 and TRBJ1-3; no firm D call. This CDR3 region has 16 residues. CDR1 is SGHTA, CDR2 FQGNSA, per germline. Deletions cut 1 base from V and 2 bases from J, with 12 bases between. The CDR3 DNA is TGTGCCAGCAGCTTAGGTTACGACACGGCTGGAAACACCATATATTTT. It yields the protein CASSLGYDTAGNTIYF.

Many counts were recorded for this clonotype. This rearrangement joins TRBV20-1 to TRBJ2-1; D is possibly TRBD2 (6 bases). V was pared by 5 bases and J by 5 bases, with 13 bases between. Germline CDR1 reads DFQATT; CDR2 reads SNEGSKA (reference sequence). The CDR3 loop spans 13 amino acids. The CDR3 region is CSALTSGNNEQFF. CDR3 nucleotides: TGCAGTGCTCTGACTAGTGGTAACAATGAGCAGTTCTTC.

This clonotype was found many times. The chain joins TRBV7-2 to TRBJ1-5; 8 bases fit TRBD1. This CDR3 has 14 amino acids. V was clipped by 5 bases and J by 2 bases; unmatched bases: 2. Germline V gene lookup returns CDR1 SGHTA and CDR2 FQGNSA. CDR3 DNA: TGTGCCAGCAGCGTGACAGGGGGCAATCAGCCCCAGCATTTT. It encodes CASSVTGGNQPQHF.